What follows are 15 T cell receptor beta chains derived from one specimen sequenced in a study of regulatory T cells in long-lasting Graves disease (dated by TCRdb to 2020 to 2022). Library creation used multiplex PCR. The sequencer listed for this sample is Illumina HiSeq 4000. CDR3 regions were amplified by Arm-PCR with iRepertoire HTBI primers to construct TCR beta libraries. Starting from the raw public reads, TCRdb applied fastp trimming at Q25, assembled clones with MiXCR and retained in-frame beta chains. Records with the same CDR3 protein are collapsed into one entry carrying the most frequent genes and DNA. Counted in this sample were 350,000 to 500,000 distinct CDR3 sequences; around 20% of them appeared once. The leading ten clones occupy more than 13% of the sample. According to the study, the label for this sample's time point signals: persistent/refractory GD, antithyroid drugs over 5 years with positive TRAb. For both TCR sequencing and RNA sequencing, RNA was extracted from PBMCs using TRIzol.

The material sequenced was peripheral blood mononuclear cells (PBMCs), taken when the disease was refractory, from a patient treated with antithyroid drugs. The receptors shown here come from a female donor with Graves disease.

The sample holds one count of this clonotype. The rearrangement joins TRBV13 to TRBJ2-7, with 12 bases lining up with TRBD2. This CDR3 contains 16 residues. Germline-derived CDR1 and CDR2 are PRHDT and FYEKMQ (reference sequence). V lost 5 bases to trimming and J lost 7 bases; unmatched junction nucleotides: 12. The CDR3 DNA is TGTGCCAGCAGCCAAGCTTGGACTAGCGGGACTCGAGAGCAGTACTTC. It translates to CASSQAWTSGTREQYF.

Comments on this clonotype: A much larger clone differs by one base, so this may be a read error. The rearrangement joins TRBV11-1 to TRBJ2-5; D is ambiguous. The CDR3 is made up of 15 amino acids. Deletions cut 8 bases from V and 6 bases from J, with 22 bases between. From germline, CDR1 is SGHAT and CDR2 FQDESV (reference sequence). As DNA, the CDR3 is TGTGCCAGCGGCCGAGATGGGCTGTCTGGGAAGACCCAGTACTTC. Its protein is CASGRDGLSGKTQYF.

The sample holds many counts of this clonotype. The chain links TRBV5-1 to TRBJ2-7; possibly TRBD1 for D (6 bases). The CDR3 length is 15 residues. The V and J ends lost 0 bases and 5 bases respectively, with 15 bases between them. From germline, CDR1 is SGHRS and CDR2 YFSETQ. CDR3 loop: CASSLVQGSRNEQYF. CDR3 nucleotide sequence: TGCGCCAGCAGCTTGGTACAGGGTTCTCGCAACGAGCAGTACTTC. The complete variable domain, with remaining parts taken from reference TRBV5-1 and TRBJ2-7, reads KAGVTQTPRYLIKTRGQQVTLSCSPISGHRSVSWYQQTPGQGLQFLFEYFSETQRNKGNFPGRFSGRQFSNSRSEMNVSTLELGDSALYLCASSLVQGSRNEQYFGPGTRLTVT.

A few counts support this clonotype. In DNA, the CDR3 is TGTGCCACCAGCCCGGGACGATTCTACGAGCAGTACTTC. Amino acids: CATSPGRFYEQYF. This chain connects TRBV24-1 to TRBJ2-7; D may correspond to TRBD1 or TRBD2 (5 bases each). Germline CDR1 reads KGHDR; CDR2 reads SFDVKD. This CDR3 is 13 amino acids long. V was pared by 7 bases and J by 3 bases, with 12 bases between.

The V and J genes are TRBV6-4 and TRBJ2-2, with TRBD1 identical over 8 bases. The CDR3 extends over 15 amino acids. J gave up 6 bases and V 7 bases, and 10 bases lay outside the gene matches. The germline gives CDR1 MRHNA, CDR2 SNTAGT. The CDR3, as DNA: TGTGCCAGCACCAACCCCCAGGGGGCGGCCGGGGAGCTGTTTTTT. As protein: CASTNPQGAAGELFF.

The chain uses TRBV30 and TRBJ2-1; unclear D gene. Germline V gene data show CDR1 as GTSNPN and CDR2 as SVGIG (reference sequence). The CDR3 loop spans 13 amino acids. Trimming shortened V by 0 bases and J by 5 bases, and 8 bases separated the two germline ends. The chain's CDR3 is CAWSVGRDNEQFF. In DNA form, the CDR3 reads TGTGCCTGGAGTGTTGGCAGAGACAATGAGCAGTTCTTC.

The V gene is TRBV24-1, the J gene TRBJ2-3; D remains ambiguous. This CDR3 contains 12 residues. V was cut by 4 bases and J by 7 bases, with 8 bases left in between. Looked up from germline, CDR1 is KGHDR and CDR2 is SFDVKD. CDR3 DNA: TGTGCCACCAGTGACGAACAAAATACGCAGTATTTT. Residues: CATSDEQNTQYF.

This clonotype turned up a few times. The V and J genes are TRBV7-6 and TRBJ1-1; a possible D gene is TRBD1 (5 bases). The CDR3 extends over 15 amino acids. Per germline, CDR1 SGHVS and CDR2 FNYEAQ. With 0 bases removed from V and 1 base from J, the gap between germline ends came to 9 bases. The CDR3 loop reads CASSLAGLGNTEAFF. The CDR3 coding sequence is TGTGCCAGCAGCTTAGCGGGGCTGGGGAACACTGAAGCTTTCTTT.

This clonotype was recorded many times. CDR3 region: CASSLSGHTETQYF. The CDR3 DNA follows: TGTGCCAGCAGCTTATCAGGGCATACGGAGACCCAGTACTTC. The chain employs TRBV13 and TRBJ2-5; D might be TRBD1 (5 bases). V lost 2 bases and J 5 bases, leaving 12 bases between the germline ends. The CDR3 spans 14 residues. The germline CDR1 and CDR2 sequences are PRHDT and FYEKMQ (reference sequence).

This clonotype was recorded at least ten times. The chain has TRBV11-2 and TRBJ2-7; 10 positions agree with TRBD2. Germline V gene data show CDR1 as SGHAT and CDR2 as FQNNGV. V shed 1 base, J shed 2 bases, and the junction held 2 bases outside the gene matches. CDR3 length equals 15 residues. CDR3 in DNA: TGTGCCAGCAGCTTAGGAGCGGGAGGGCCCTACGAGCAGTACTTC. Translated, it gives CASSLGAGGPYEQYF.

The V and J genes are TRBV6-9 and TRBJ1-5, with D perhaps matching TRBD1 (5 bases). V was trimmed by 4 bases and J by 1 base, leaving 11 bases between them. This CDR3 region has 15 residues. Germline V lookup: CDR1 MNHGY, CDR2 SVAAGI. The CDR3 DNA follows: TGTGCCAGCAGTTCGGGGGGATTCAGCAATCAGCCCCAGCATTTT. Translating gives CASSSGGFSNQPQHF.

The chain combines TRBV6-7 with TRBJ2-5; D gene ambiguous. TRBV6-7 counts as an open reading frame of uncertain function. This CDR3 has 17 residues. The V and J ends lost 0 bases and 3 bases respectively, with 17 bases between them. CDR3 region: CASSYSSFGDGKETQYF. CDR3 sequence (DNA): TGTGCCAGCAGTTACTCGTCTTTTGGAGACGGAAAAGAGACCCAGTACTTC.

This clonotype showed up many times. This sequence joins TRBV28 and TRBJ2-2; 10 positions match TRBD2. After removal of 3 bases from V and 7 bases from J, the junction contained 11 bases not matched to a gene. This CDR3 is built from 17 residues. The germline V gene has CDR1 MDHEN and CDR2 SYDVKM. The CDR3 DNA reads TGTGCCAGCAGTTTGGGGCTAGCGGGAGACTGGGACGGGGAGCTGTTTTTT. Amino acids: CASSLGLAGDWDGELFF.

Only one count was recorded for this clonotype. A read error is likely, as this CDR3 ends without the conserved phenylalanine or tryptophan. The J gene is TRBJ2-5, the V gene TRBV5-5; D is unclear. CDR1 is SGHKS and CDR2 is YYEKEE in the germline V gene (reference sequence). V lost 4 bases and J 3 bases, leaving 4 bases between the germline ends. There are 11 residues in the CDR3. The CDR3 region has the DNA TGTGCCAGCAGCCCCAAAGAGACCCAGTACTCC. This codes for CASSPKETQYS.

Concerning this clonotype: A single base separates this from a much larger clone, so it may be a read error. This rearrangement joins TRBV28 to TRBJ1-2; 8 bases line up with TRBD1. The CDR3 is made up of 16 amino acids. Germline loops: CDR1 MDHEN, CDR2 SYDVKM. The ends lost 10 bases at V and 4 bases at J; junction bases unmatched: 17. CDR3 nucleotide sequence: TGTGCCAACAGCACACTCCAGACAGGGGATGTCTATGGCTACACCTTC. Its protein is CANSTLQTGDVYGYTF.